This is a list of T cell receptor beta chains from one sample in a study of cytomegalovirus exposure and HLA in healthy donors. Here immunoSEQ multiplex PCR was the method, and the copy in TCRdb shows in-frame clones only, minus some. The sample lists approximately 100,000 clones, roughly 85% occurring once. The sample comprised PBMCs. These TCRs come from a woman in her forties in good health and CMV-seronegative. Each CDR3 is given with its conserved first and last residue. D genes are given only for firm matches. Expanded clones get a size class; other rows say once, few or many, or leave the size out.

d_gene | j_gene | v_gene | abundance | CDR3nt | CDR3aa
- | TRBJ2-7 | TRBV10-1 | - | TGCGCCAGCAGTGGGACAGACGAGCAGTACTTC | CASSGTDEQYF
TRBD2 | TRBJ2-2 | TRBV5-1 | few | TGCGCCAGCGGCAATAGCGGGATTAACACCGGGGAGCTGTTTTTT | CASGNSGINTGELFF
TRBD1 | TRBJ2-7 | TRBV7-6 | once | TGTGCCAGCAGCCCCACAGGGGTCTCCTACGAGCAGTACTTC | CASSPTGVSYEQYF
TRBD1 | TRBJ1-2 | TRBV30 | - | TGTGCCTGGAGCGGGACAGACATGTCCTATGGCTACACCTTC | CAWSGTDMSYGYTF
- | TRBJ1-5 | TRBV11-2 | - | TGTGCCAGCAGCCTGCGCACCATGGACAGTTCAAGCAATCAGCCCCAGCATTTT | CASSLRTMDSSSNQPQHF
- | TRBJ1-5 | TRBV2 | - | TGTGCCAGCGCGACGGGGAATCAGCCCCAGCATTTT | CASATGNQPQHF
TRBD1 | TRBJ1-1 | TRBV28 | - | TGTGCCAGCAGGGTGGGACAGGGCGAAGCTTTCTTT | CASRVGQGEAFF
- | TRBJ2-3 | TRBV28 | - | TGTGCCAGCAGTTTTTTTGTCGTACAGGGGGGGGCAGATACGCAGTATTTT | CASSFFVVQGGADTQYF
TRBD1 | TRBJ1-6 | TRBV18 | - | TGTGCCAGCTCACCAGGGACAGGGGGGAATTCACCCCTCCACTTT | CASSPGTGGNSPLHF
- | TRBJ2-3 | TRBV5-1 | - | TGCGCCAGCAGCCAGGGGCCAACCCCAGATACGCAGTATTTT | CASSQGPTPDTQYF
TRBD2 | TRBJ2-3 | TRBV5-1 | - | TGCGCCAGCAACGGACTAGCGGGAGGGCTTAGCACAGATACGCAGTATTTT | CASNGLAGGLSTDTQYF
- | TRBJ2-5 | TRBV6-6 | - | TGTGCCAGCAGCCCGGGGGGTTTGGGACTTGAGGGGGCCCAGTACTTC | CASSPGGLGLEGAQYF
- | TRBJ1-2 | TRBV30 | - | TGTGCCTGGAGTGAGTACGGGAACTATGGCTACACCTTC | CAWSEYGNYGYTF
TRBD1 | TRBJ1-1 | TRBV9 | - | TGTGCCAGCAGCGAACAGGGGGCGAACACTGAAGCTTTCTTT | CASSEQGANTEAFF
TRBD2 | TRBJ2-1 | TRBV6-5 | - | TGTGCCAGCAGTTACCGGACTAGCGGGAACTATGAGCAGTTCTTC | CASSYRTSGNYEQFF
TRBD2 | TRBJ2-3 | TRBV5-4 | - | TGTGCCAGCAGCTTTCTAGCGGGGGAGTCCACAGATACGCAGTATTTT | CASSFLAGESTDTQYF